What follows are 15 T cell receptor beta chains derived from one specimen sequenced in a study of T cells in Graves' hyperthyroidism and ophthalmopathy. Amplified TCR beta CDR3 regions derived from RNA transcripts. The primer set for the first-round RT-PCR of the TCR CDR3 was HTBI. TCRdb fed the multiplex PCR reads into MiXCR, producing one record per CDR3 protein. The sample includes under 300,000 distinct CDR3 sequences, approximately 15% seen only once; the top ten take approximately 7.9%. What was sequenced was blood. These receptors originate from a woman aged 40 to 50 with Graves' hyperthyroidism.

The table lists this clonotype with many counts. The genes are TRBV20-1 and TRBJ2-3; D remains ambiguous. The germline V gene encodes CDR1 DFQATT and CDR2 SNEGSKA (reference sequence). This CDR3 has 15 residues. The V gene lost 0 bases and the J gene lost 1 base, with 11 bases spanning the gap. In DNA, the CDR3 is TGCAGTGCTAGAGATGTGAGAGGAGGCACAGATACGCAGTATTTT. Residues: CSARDVRGGTDTQYF.

This clonotype showed up just a few times. This chain uses TRBV14 with TRBJ2-7; 7 positions agree with TRBD2. Germline CDR1 and CDR2: SGHDN and FVKESK. With 0 bases clipped from V and 3 bases from J, the junction kept 8 bases outside the gene matches. The CDR3 is 16 residues long. The CDR3 coding sequence is TGTGCCAGCAGCCAAGATGCGGGAACTAGCGTCTACGAGCAGTACTTC. Encoded protein: CASSQDAGTSVYEQYF. Based on the CDR3 plus reference TRBV14 and TRBJ2-7, the full variable domain is EAGVTQFPSHSVIEKGQTVTLRCDPISGHDNLYWYRRVMGKEIKFLLHFVKESKQDESGMPNNRFLAERTGGTYSTLKVQPAELEDSGVYFCASSQDAGTSVYEQYFGPGTRLTVT.

The chain employs TRBV4-1 and TRBJ2-3; 10 nucleotides agree with TRBD2. The CDR3 spans 15 residues. Trimming at V came to 4 bases and at J to 2 bases, leaving 3 bases not matched to a gene. Germline V lookup: CDR1 MGHRA, CDR2 YSYEKL. The CDR3 reads CASSPLAGPTDTQYF. As DNA, the CDR3 is TGCGCCAGCAGCCCACTAGCGGGGCCCACAGATACGCAGTATTTT.

This clonotype occurred many times. The chain recombines TRBV7-8 with TRBJ1-4; D call uncertain. Germline V gene data show CDR1 as SGHVS and CDR2 as FQNEAQ. V lost 2 bases and J 8 bases, leaving 15 bases between the germline ends. This CDR3 is 15 amino acids long. In DNA, the CDR3 is TGTGCCAGCAGCTTAAGTGAGATTACTAGCGAAAAACTGTTTTTT. Protein sequence: CASSLSEITSEKLFF.

This clonotype has a count of ten or more. The chain is built from TRBV6-1 and TRBJ2-1; TRBD2 aligns across 11 bases. Germline CDR1 MNHNS, CDR2 SASEGT. CDR3 size: 15 residues. The V gene end was trimmed by 7 bases and the J gene end by 6 bases; junction bases not matched to a gene: 8. CDR3 coding DNA: TGTGCCAGCACCGCTACTAGCGGGAGCTTCAATGAGCAGTTCTTC. Protein sequence: CASTATSGSFNEQFF.

This clonotype appeared many times. This rearrangement joins TRBV6-1 to TRBJ2-7; 7 nucleotides line up with TRBD1. Germline assignment: CDR1 MNHNS and CDR2 SASEGT. CDR3 length equals 14 residues. The J segment lost 0 bases and the V segment lost 9 bases, leaving 8 bases of the junction unmatched. The CDR3, as DNA: TGTGCCAGTAGAGGACAGGCGGCCTCCTACGAGCAGTACTTC. Amino acids: CASRGQAASYEQYF.

The sample holds many counts of this clonotype. The chain joins TRBV18 to TRBJ1-1; tentative D call: TRBD1 (6 bases). This CDR3 comprises 14 residues. In germline, CDR1 is KGHSH, CDR2 LQKENI. The V end was cut by 1 base, the J end by 4 bases, with 10 bases between. CDR3 loop: CASSPLGGTTEAFF. CDR3 bases: TGTGCCAGCTCACCACTAGGGGGGACCACTGAAGCTTTCTTT.

This clonotype was detected ten times or more. The chain is built from TRBV20-1 and TRBJ2-3, with 12 bases fitting TRBD2. V lost 2 bases, J lost 6 bases, and 0 bases stayed unmatched. This CDR3 comprises 13 residues. Germline V gives CDR1 DFQATT, CDR2 SNEGSKA (reference sequence). DNA of the CDR3: TGCAGTGCTAGACTAGCGGGAGGGGATACGCAGTATTTT. Translating gives CSARLAGGDTQYF.

In its sample, this clonotype was seen many times. V and J are TRBV20-1 and TRBJ1-1; D is unresolved. CDR3 length equals 14 residues. Germline V gene lookup returns CDR1 DFQATT and CDR2 SNEGSKA (reference sequence). Trimming pared 0 bases from V and 0 bases from J, leaving 8 bases between. The CDR3 bases are TGCAGTGCTAGAGACAACCGACTGAACACTGAAGCTTTCTTT. This codes for CSARDNRLNTEAFF.

This clonotype has at least ten counts. The genes are TRBV20-1 and TRBJ1-2; TRBD1 might be the D (5 bases). CDR3 length: 12 amino acids. Germline V gene sequence: CDR1 DFQATT, CDR2 SNEGSKA (reference sequence). The V end lost 3 bases, the J end lost 12 bases, and 17 bases lay between the germline ends. For the CDR3, the DNA is TGCAGTGCTAGGGAGTACGGTGGGGCTAACACCTTC. This translates into CSAREYGGANTF.

This clonotype occurred many times. J is TRBJ2-7 and V is TRBV7-8, with D perhaps assigned TRBD1 or TRBD2 (5 bases each). Germline CDR1 and CDR2: SGHVS and FQNEAQ. Trimming cost V 8 bases and J 6 bases, with 17 bases left between them. The CDR3 sequence is 13 residues long. In nucleotides, the CDR3 is TGTGCCAGCCGCACGGGGCTTTCAGGCGAGCAGTACTTC. Amino acids: CASRTGLSGEQYF.

This clonotype has ten or more counts. V usage is TRBV7-9 and J usage is TRBJ2-3; D might be TRBD2 (5 bases). V lost 5 bases and J lost 2, with 14 bases in between. The CDR3 sequence is 15 residues long. Per germline, CDR1 SEHNR and CDR2 FQNEAQ (reference sequence). CDR3 nucleotide sequence: TGTGCCAGCAGCCTCCGGGAAAATCCCACAGATACGCAGTATTTT. This sequence encodes CASSLRENPTDTQYF.

There are many counts of this clonotype. The chain couples TRBV28 to TRBJ2-7; the match to TRBD1 covers 7 bases. Germline lookup yields CDR1 MDHEN and CDR2 SYDVKM. CDR3 length: 19 amino acids. Germline trimming cut 3 bases from V and 7 bases from J; bases unmatched to any gene: 24. The CDR3 loop is CASSFGYNTRQGVVWEQYF. CDR3 sequence (DNA): TGTGCCAGCAGTTTCGGCTACAATACTCGACAGGGTGTGGTGTGGGAGCAGTACTTC.

With regard to this clonotype: This clone may be a read error of a much larger clone one base away. CDR3 sequence (DNA): TGCGCCCGCAGCTTGGACAGGCCAGGGACCGGGGAGCTGTTTTTT. It yields the protein CARSLDRPGTGELFF. The chain has TRBV7-9 and TRBJ2-2; 7 bases agree with TRBD1. The CDR3 runs to 15 residues. Looked up from germline, CDR1 is SEHNR and CDR2 is FQNEAQ (reference sequence).

This clonotype was observed a handful of times. The conserved phenylalanine or tryptophan normally closing the CDR3 is absent here, so this likely arose from a read error. The V call is TRBV2, the J call TRBJ2-1; possibly TRBD1 for D (5 bases). Trimming cost V 6 bases and J 0 bases, with 12 bases left between them. This CDR3 region has 15 residues. Germline loops: CDR1 SNHLY, CDR2 FYNNEI. For the CDR3, the DNA is TGTGCCAGCAGCCGTGACAGAGTCTCCTACAATGAGCAGTTCCTC. It is translated as CASSRDRVSYNEQFL.